Sequencing of this TCR beta chain was carried out in a study of early T cells in non-severe SARS-CoV-2 infection. Background on the study: Bulk RNA from unsorted whole blood was sequenced; chains were unpaired.

CDR1 is SGHVS and CDR2 is FNYEAQ in the germline V gene. V was trimmed by 1 base and J by 1 base, leaving 10 bases between them. The CDR3 is 16 residues long. The TCR library protocol attached unique molecular identifiers to the individual cDNA molecules. From the 5' RACE reads, TCRdb called clonotypes with MiXCR, one entry per CDR3 protein. This sample carries approximately 50,000 distinct CDR3 sequences, 8% to 9% of them seen once, and the ten largest clones take about 4%. Input material: whole blood. The clonotype comes from an adult who was a healthcare worker with PCR-confirmed SARS-CoV-2 infection or an uninfected control (not recorded which). The rearrangement joins TRBV7-6 to TRBJ2-2; a possible D gene is TRBD2 (6 bases). As DNA, the CDR3 is TGTGCCAGCAGCTTAGAGGCTAGCGTGAACACCGGGGAGCTGTTTTTT. Its protein product is CASSLEASVNTGELFF.